These T cell receptor beta chains were read from a single sample in a study of blood T cell repertoires in COVID-19. Some clones are missing from TCRdb's copy, which holds only in-frame ones; the method was immunoSEQ multiplex PCR. The sample records hundreds of thousands of clones, roughly 84% being singletons. Material for sequencing was peripheral blood. These receptors all come from an elderly woman with active or convalescent COVID-19. CDR3s include the opening cysteine and the closing phenylalanine or tryptophan. The D gene is left open where the match is weak. Clone size appears in some rows only: once, few, many, or a class for an expanded clone.

D gene	J gene	clone size	V gene	CDR3 protein	CDR3 DNA
.	TRBJ2-2	.	TRBV21-1	CASSSATSGRDWGELFF	TGTGCCAGCAGCTCCGCGACTAGCGGGAGAGATTGGGGGGAGCTGTTTTTT
.	TRBJ2-5	.	TRBV15	CATSRDSGSANQETQYF	TGTGCCACCAGCAGAGATAGTGGCAGCGCGAACCAAGAGACCCAGTACTTC
TRBD2	TRBJ2-1	.	TRBV7-8	CASSLIRGVSYNEQFF	TGTGCCAGCAGCTTAATACGGGGGGTCTCCTACAATGAGCAGTTCTTC
.	TRBJ2-5	few	TRBV5-6	CASSPGGREETQYF	TGTGCCAGCAGCCCAGGAGGTCGGGAAGAGACCCAGTACTTC
.	TRBJ2-5	few	TRBV30	CAWSVFGGGGETQYF	TGTGCCTGGAGTGTATTTGGTGGGGGCGGCGAGACCCAGTACTTC
TRBD2	TRBJ2-7	.	TRBV6-5	CATMGLAREQYF	TGTGCCACCATGGGACTAGCACGCGAGCAGTACTTC
.	TRBJ1-2	.	TRBV7-2	CASSLEAGQTYGYTF	TGTGCCAGCAGCTTAGAGGCAGGGCAGACCTATGGCTACACCTTC
.	TRBJ2-1	.	TRBV5-1	CASSLEAREYNEQFF	TGCGCCAGCAGCTTGGAGGCTAGAGAGTACAATGAGCAGTTCTTC
.	TRBJ2-5	few	TRBV5-8	CASSLDLGAGVTQYF	TGTGCCAGCAGCTTGGATCTGGGCGCTGGCGTGACCCAGTACTTC
TRBD2	TRBJ2-7	once	TRBV3-1/TRBV3-2	CASSRTGLAGAHTYEQYF	TGTGCCAGCAGCCGTACGGGACTAGCGGGAGCTCACACCTACGAGCAGTACTTC
.	TRBJ2-7	.	TRBV14	CASSPRQKPYYEQYF	TGTGCCAGCAGCCCCCGACAGAAGCCTTACTACGAGCAGTACTTC
.	TRBJ2-3	.	TRBV18	CASSPRLNTDTQYF	TGTGCCAGCTCACCACGACTTAACACAGATACGCAGTATTTT
.	TRBJ2-5	.	TRBV11-2	CASSLGIRGETQYF	TGTGCCAGCAGCTTAGGTATTAGGGGAGAGACCCAGTACTTC
.	TRBJ2-1	.	TRBV7-2	CASSYHLAGRLYNEQFF	TGTGCCAGCAGCTACCACCTCGCGGGGCGCCTATACAATGAGCAGTTCTTC
TRBD2	TRBJ2-3	.	TRBV7-8	CASSNNSGGGTDTQYF	TGTGCCAGCAGCAACAATAGCGGGGGAGGTACAGATACGCAGTATTTT
.	TRBJ1-3	.	TRBV18	CASSPLVSGFGVTIYF	TGTGCCAGCTCGCCGCTGGTATCCGGCTTCGGGGTCACCATATATTTT
TRBD2	TRBJ2-3	.	TRBV13	CASSEVLAGGDTQYF	TGTGCCAGCAGCGAGGTCCTAGCGGGAGGAGATACGCAGTATTTT
TRBD1	TRBJ1-5	.	TRBV4-3	CASSQVRQGDQPQHF	TGCGCCAGCAGCCAAGTCAGACAGGGCGATCAGCCCCAGCATTTT
TRBD1	TRBJ1-2	once	TRBV6-2/TRBV6-3	CASSSRGATYGYTF	TGTGCCAGCAGTTCCAGGGGGGCTACCTATGGCTACACCTTC
TRBD1	TRBJ1-2	.	TRBV18	CASKNRDSSLYGYTF	TGTGCCAGCAAGAATAGGGACAGCAGCCTATATGGCTACACCTTC
TRBD1	TRBJ1-3	.	TRBV5-1	CASSLSWTGVGNTIYF	TGCGCCAGCAGCTTGTCTTGGACAGGGGTTGGAAACACCATATATTTT
.	TRBJ2-1	.	TRBV19	CASSWADGSSYNEQFF	TGTGCCAGTAGCTGGGCCGACGGAAGCTCCTACAATGAGCAGTTCTTC
.	TRBJ2-2	.	TRBV9	CASSVDRNTGELFF	TGTGCCAGCAGCGTAGACAGAAACACCGGGGAGCTGTTTTTT
.	TRBJ1-2	.	TRBV6-2/TRBV6-3	CASSYKSEGVNYGYTF	TGTGCCAGCAGTTACAAAAGTGAGGGGGTGAACTATGGCTACACCTTC
.	TRBJ2-1	.	TRBV7-2	CASSLLYEQFF	TGTGCCAGCAGCTTACTCTATGAGCAGTTCTTC
.	TRBJ2-5	.	TRBV13	CASSSYGGVSGTQYF	TGTGCCAGCAGCTCCTATGGCGGGGTGAGCGGGACCCAGTACTTC
.	TRBJ1-5	.	TRBV5-5	CASSLGGQVVGQPQHF	TGTGCCAGCAGCTTGGGGGGGCAGGTGGTGGGTCAGCCCCAGCATTTT
.	TRBJ2-6	.	TRBV19	CASSRQTWGANVLTF	TGTGCCAGTAGCCGACAGACCTGGGGGGCCAACGTCCTGACTTTC
TRBD1	TRBJ1-2	.	TRBV4-1	CASSQTGAEANYGYTF	TGCGCCAGCAGCCAAACAGGGGCAGAGGCTAACTATGGCTACACCTTC